This TCR beta chain was observed in a study of Ad26.COV2.S vaccination and SARS-CoV-2 variants. Study-level points and caveats: In TCR breadth and depth analyses, total T cell responses may have been underestimated.

The treatment was: around 19 received Ad26.COV2.S at low or high dose, single or two shots; 5 received placebo; per-sample allocation not given. Day 63 following the first vaccine or placebo injection was when the samples were taken. The vaccine antigen was prefusion-stabilized Wuhan SARS-CoV-2 spike. As for this clone: Its matching antigen is unknown.

The CDR3 is 15 amino acids. The trim removed 5 bases at V and 8 bases at J, leaving 10 bases unmatched. From germline, CDR1 is MNHEY and CDR2 SVGAGI. The repertoire was sequenced with immunoSEQ multiplex PCR; TCRdb's copy has only in-frame clones and lacks some. The table includes about 680,000 clones, roughly 90% detected once. The J gene is TRBJ2-1, the V gene TRBV6-5; the match to TRBD2 covers 9 bases. Sequenced here: peripheral blood, sampled in a trial of Ad26.COV2.S vaccine versus placebo. This receptor was obtained from a person between 18 and 60 years old who received the Ad26.COV2.S COVID-19 vaccine or a placebo. CDR3 sequence: CASSTTPGTSYEQFF. DNA for the CDR3: TGTGCCAGCAGTACAACACCCGGGACTAGCTATGAGCAGTTCTTC.